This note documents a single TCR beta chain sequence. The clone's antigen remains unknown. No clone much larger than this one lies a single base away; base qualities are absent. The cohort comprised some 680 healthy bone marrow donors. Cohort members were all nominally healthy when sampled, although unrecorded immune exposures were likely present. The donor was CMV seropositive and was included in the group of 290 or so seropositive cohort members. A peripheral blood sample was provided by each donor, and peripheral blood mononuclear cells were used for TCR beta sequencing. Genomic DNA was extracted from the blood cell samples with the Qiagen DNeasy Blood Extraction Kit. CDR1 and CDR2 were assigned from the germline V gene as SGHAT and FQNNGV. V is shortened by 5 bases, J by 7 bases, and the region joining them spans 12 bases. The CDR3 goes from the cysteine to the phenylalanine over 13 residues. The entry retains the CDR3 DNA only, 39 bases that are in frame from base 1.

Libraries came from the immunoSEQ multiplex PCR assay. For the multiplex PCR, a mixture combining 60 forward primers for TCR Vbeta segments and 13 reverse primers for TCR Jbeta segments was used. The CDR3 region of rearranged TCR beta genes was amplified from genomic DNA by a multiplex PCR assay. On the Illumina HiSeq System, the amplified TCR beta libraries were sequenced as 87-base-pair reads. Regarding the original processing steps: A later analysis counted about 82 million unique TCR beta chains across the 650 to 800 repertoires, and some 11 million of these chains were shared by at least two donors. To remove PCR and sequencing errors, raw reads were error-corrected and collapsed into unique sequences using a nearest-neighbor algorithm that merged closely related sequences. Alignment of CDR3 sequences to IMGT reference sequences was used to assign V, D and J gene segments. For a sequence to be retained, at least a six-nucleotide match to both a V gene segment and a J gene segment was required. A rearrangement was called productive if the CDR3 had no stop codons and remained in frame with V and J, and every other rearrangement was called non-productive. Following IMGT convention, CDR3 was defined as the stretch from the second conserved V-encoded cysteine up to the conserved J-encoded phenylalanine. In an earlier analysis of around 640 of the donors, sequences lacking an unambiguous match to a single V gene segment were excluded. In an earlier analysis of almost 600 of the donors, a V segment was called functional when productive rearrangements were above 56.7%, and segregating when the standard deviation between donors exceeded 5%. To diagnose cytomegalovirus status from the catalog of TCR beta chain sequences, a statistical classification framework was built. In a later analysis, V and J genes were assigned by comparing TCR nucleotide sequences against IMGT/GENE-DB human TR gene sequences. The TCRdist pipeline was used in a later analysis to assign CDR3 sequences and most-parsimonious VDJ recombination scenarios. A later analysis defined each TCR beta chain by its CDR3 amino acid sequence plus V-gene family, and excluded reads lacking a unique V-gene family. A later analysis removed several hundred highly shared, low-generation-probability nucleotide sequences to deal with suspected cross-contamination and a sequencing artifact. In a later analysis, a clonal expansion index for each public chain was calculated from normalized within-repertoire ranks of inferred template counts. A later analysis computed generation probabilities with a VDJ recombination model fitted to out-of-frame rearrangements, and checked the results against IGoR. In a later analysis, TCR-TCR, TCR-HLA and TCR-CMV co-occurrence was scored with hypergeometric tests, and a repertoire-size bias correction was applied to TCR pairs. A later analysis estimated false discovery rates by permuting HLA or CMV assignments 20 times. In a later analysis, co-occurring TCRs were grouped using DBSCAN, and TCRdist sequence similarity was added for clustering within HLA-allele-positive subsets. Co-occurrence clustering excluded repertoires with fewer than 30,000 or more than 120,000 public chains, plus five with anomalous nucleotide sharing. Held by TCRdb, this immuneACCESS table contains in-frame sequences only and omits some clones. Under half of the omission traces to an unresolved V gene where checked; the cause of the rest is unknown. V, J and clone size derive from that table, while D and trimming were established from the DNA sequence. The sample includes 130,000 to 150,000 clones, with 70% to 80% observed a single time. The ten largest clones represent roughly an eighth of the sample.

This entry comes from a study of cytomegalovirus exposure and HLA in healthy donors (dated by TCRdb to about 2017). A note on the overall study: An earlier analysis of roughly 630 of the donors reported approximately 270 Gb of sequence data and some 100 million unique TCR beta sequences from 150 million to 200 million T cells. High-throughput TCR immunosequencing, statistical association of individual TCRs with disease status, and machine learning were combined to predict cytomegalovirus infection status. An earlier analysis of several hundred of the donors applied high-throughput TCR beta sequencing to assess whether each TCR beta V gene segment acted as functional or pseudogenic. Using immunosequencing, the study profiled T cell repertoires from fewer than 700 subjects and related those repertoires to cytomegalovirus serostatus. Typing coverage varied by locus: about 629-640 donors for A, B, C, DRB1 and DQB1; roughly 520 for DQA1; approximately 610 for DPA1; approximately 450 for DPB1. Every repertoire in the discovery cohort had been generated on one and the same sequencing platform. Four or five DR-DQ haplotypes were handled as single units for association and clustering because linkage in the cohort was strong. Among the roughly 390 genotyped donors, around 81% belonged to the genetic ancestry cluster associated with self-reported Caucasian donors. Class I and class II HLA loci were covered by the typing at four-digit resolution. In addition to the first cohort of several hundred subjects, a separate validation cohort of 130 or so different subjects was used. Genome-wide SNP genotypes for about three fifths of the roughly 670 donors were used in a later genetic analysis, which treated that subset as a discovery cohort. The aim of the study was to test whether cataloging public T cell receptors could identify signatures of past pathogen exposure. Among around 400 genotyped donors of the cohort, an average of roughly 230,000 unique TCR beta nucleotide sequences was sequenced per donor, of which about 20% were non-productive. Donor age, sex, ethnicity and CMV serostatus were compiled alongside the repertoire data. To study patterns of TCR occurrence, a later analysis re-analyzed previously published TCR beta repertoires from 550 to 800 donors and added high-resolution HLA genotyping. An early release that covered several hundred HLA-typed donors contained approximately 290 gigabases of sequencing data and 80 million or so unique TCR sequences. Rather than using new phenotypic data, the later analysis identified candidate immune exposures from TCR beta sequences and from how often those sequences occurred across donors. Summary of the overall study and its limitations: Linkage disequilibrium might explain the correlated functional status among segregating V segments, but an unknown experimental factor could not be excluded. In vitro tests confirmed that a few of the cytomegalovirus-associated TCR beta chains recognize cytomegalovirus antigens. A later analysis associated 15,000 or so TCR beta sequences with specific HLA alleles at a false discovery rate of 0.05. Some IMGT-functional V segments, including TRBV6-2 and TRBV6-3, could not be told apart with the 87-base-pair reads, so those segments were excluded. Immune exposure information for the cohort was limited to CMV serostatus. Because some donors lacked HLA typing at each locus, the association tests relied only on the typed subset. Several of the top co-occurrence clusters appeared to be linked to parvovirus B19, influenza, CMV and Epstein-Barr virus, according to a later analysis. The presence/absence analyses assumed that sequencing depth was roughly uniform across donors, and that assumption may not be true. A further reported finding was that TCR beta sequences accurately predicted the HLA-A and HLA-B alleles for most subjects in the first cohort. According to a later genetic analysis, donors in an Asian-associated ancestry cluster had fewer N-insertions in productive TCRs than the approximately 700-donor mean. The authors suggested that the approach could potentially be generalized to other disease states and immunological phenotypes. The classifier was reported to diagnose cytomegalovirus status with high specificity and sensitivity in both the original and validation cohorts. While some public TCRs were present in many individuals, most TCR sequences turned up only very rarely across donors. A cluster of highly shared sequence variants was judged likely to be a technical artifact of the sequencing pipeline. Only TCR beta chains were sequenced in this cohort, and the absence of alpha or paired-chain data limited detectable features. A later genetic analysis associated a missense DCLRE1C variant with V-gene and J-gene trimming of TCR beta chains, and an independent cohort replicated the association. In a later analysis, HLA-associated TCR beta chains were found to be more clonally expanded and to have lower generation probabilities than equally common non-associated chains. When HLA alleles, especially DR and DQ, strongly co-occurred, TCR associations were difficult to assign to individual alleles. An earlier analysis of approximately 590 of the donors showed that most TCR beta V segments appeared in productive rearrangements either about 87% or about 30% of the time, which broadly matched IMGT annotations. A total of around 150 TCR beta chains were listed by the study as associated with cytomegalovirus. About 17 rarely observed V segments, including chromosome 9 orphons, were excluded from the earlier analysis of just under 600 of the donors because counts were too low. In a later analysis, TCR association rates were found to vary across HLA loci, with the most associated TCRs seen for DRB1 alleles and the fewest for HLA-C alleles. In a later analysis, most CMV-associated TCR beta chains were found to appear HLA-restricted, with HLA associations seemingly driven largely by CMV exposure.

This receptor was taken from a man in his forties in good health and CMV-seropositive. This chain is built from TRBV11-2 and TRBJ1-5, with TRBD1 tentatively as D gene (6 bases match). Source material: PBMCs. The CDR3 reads CASSPGQGQPQHF. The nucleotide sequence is TGTGCCAGCAGCCCGGGGCAGGGGCAGCCCCAGCATTTT.